The present T cell receptor beta chain was sequenced within a study of shared clonotypes between healthy human individuals. TCRdb keeps only in-frame clones here, not all; method: immunoSEQ multiplex PCR. Of 2,500,000 or so clones listed, approximately 92% are singletons. The donors, healthy adults who were HIV-negative, had experienced no recent acute infections or vaccinations. As for this clone: Antigen specificity is unknown. The sample has other DNA sequences that encode this CDR3 too.

Study-wide points: In contrast to clonotypes shared by all four donors, non-shared clonotypes had lower generation probabilities. Naive subsets usually exceeded memory subsets in estimated richness. Rarefaction curves obtained for sorted subsets showed sequencing incomplete despite large depth.

Between the trimmed V and J ends, which lost 3 bases and 2 bases, there was a span of 5 bases. This CDR3 is 12 amino acids long. Germline V CDR1 and CDR2: SGHRS, YFSETQ. The sequenced material came from naive CD4+ T cells sorted from blood. Specified subset: CD45RA+ positively selected. The receptor was isolated from a man aged 18-30 years in good health. The rearrangement joins TRBV5-1 to TRBJ2-5; D is undetermined. The CDR3 loop reads CASSSSQETQYF. CDR3 DNA sequence: TGCGCCAGCAGCTCTTCACAAGAGACCCAGTACTTC.